This T cell receptor (beta chain) was sequenced in a study of response to subunit inactivated influenza vaccine. Whole-study findings and limits: Authors suggested each seasonal influenza vaccination recruits few new T cells.

Each CDR3 protein is one row after TCRdb ran MiXCR on the RT-PCR reads. Counted here are about 310,000 distinct CDR3 sequences, roughly 22% occurring once; the ten biggest clones make up roughly 10%. This clonotype occurred a few times. Its antigen is not identified. Trimming cost V 4 bases and J 5 bases; bases outside gene matches: 3. There are 13 residues in the CDR3. Germline-derived CDR1 and CDR2 are LNHDA and SQIVND (reference sequence). J is TRBJ1-1 and V is TRBV19, with 8 bases that match TRBD1. Sequenced material: PBMCs from blood, taken about 20 months after vaccination. This TCR was recovered from a man between 45 and 75 years old who received an inactivated influenza vaccine. CDR3 amino acids: CASSTDRDTEAFF. CDR3 nucleotide sequence: TGTGCCAGTAGTACGGACAGGGATACTGAAGCTTTCTTT.